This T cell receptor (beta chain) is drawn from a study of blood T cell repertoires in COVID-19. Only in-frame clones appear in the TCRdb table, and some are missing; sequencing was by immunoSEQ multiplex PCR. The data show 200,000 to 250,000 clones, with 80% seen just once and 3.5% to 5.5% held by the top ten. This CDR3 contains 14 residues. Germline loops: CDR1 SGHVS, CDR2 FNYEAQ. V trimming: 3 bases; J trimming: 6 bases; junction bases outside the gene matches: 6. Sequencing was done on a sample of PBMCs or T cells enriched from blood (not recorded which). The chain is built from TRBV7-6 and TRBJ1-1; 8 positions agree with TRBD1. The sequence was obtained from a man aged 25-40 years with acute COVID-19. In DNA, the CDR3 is TGTGCCAGCAGCTTCCAGGACAGGGCGGCTGAAGCTTTCTTT. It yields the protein CASSFQDRAAEAFF.